This T cell receptor beta chain emerged from a study of blood T cell repertoires in COVID-19. Assay: immunoSEQ multiplex PCR; the TCRdb copy retains only in-frame clones and omits some. This table has roughly 200,000 clones, roughly 90% appearing once. Specimen: PBMCs or T cells enriched from blood (not recorded which). The receptor comes from a woman aged 50 to 60 in a cohort exposed to, infected with or recovered from COVID-19 (not recorded which).

The DNA of the CDR3 is TGCGCCAGCAGCCAAGGGACTAGCGGGGATAGCTCCTACAATGAGCAGTTCTTC. This sequence encodes CASSQGTSGDSSYNEQFF. The chain carries TRBV4-1 and TRBJ2-1; 12 nucleotides match TRBD2. The CDR3 has 18 residues. V gave up 1 base and J gave up 0 bases; unmatched junction bases: 4. From germline, CDR1 is MGHRA and CDR2 YSYEKL.